The 13 T cell receptor beta chains below come from one sample, sequenced in a study of blood T cell repertoires in COVID-19. Libraries were prepared by immunoSEQ multiplex PCR; TCRdb keeps only in-frame clonotypes and omits some of them. The sample consists of 150,000 or so clones, approximately 90% of them appearing once. Sequenced material: peripheral blood. All receptors derive from a human donor in a cohort sampled during active COVID-19.

The chain combines TRBV6-1 with TRBJ1-1, with 9 bases lining up with TRBD1. The V gene's germline CDR1 is MNHNS and CDR2 SASEGT. J was trimmed by 9 bases and V by 2 bases; bases with no gene match: 16. The CDR3 loop spans 17 amino acids. The CDR3 nucleotides read TGTGCCAGCAGTGAACAGTTACCGGGACAGGGATACCATAAAGCTTTCTTT. Its translation: CASSEQLPGQGYHKAFF.

This clone was recorded only once. The chain combines TRBV5-1 with TRBJ2-1; 14 nucleotides line up with TRBD2. Germline CDR1 is SGHRS and CDR2 is YFSETQ. The CDR3 contains 17 residues. V dropped 4 bases and J dropped 2; count of bases not matched to a gene: 5. The CDR3 DNA reads as TGCGCCAGCAGCCCCCGGACTAGCGGGGGGACCTACAATGAGCAGTTCTTC. It encodes CASSPRTSGGTYNEQFF.

The CDR3, as DNA: TGTGCCAGCAGTACCGGGACACCTCAGTACTTC. This codes for CASSTGTPQYF. J is TRBJ2-4 and V is TRBV6-5, with D tentatively TRBD1 (6 bases). This CDR3 comprises 11 residues. V dropped 5 bases and J dropped 12 bases, with 11 bases sitting between them. CDR1 is MNHEY, CDR2 SVGAGI, per germline.

The sample holds one count of this clone. The V and J genes are TRBV9 and TRBJ2-7; D gene ambiguous. Trimming removed 3 bases at V and 2 bases at J, with 12 bases between. Germline V CDR1 and CDR2: SGDLS, YYNGEE. This CDR3 has 14 amino acids. In DNA form, the CDR3 reads TGTGCCAGCAGCGGGGCAGACCTTCCCTACGAGCAGTACTTC. Translation gives CASSGADLPYEQYF.

This clone was seen more than once but under ten times. The chain uses TRBV6-2 or TRBV6-3 and TRBJ2-5, with TRBD2 matching 7 bases. The CDR3 contains 15 residues. In germline, CDR1 is MNHEY, CDR2 SVGEGT. V lost 2 bases and J lost 4; bases outside the gene matches: 7. In nucleotides, the CDR3 is TGTGCCAGCAGTTACATCCGAGGGGAGGGAGAGACCCAGTACTTC. Its translation is CASSYIRGEGETQYF.

In nucleotides, the CDR3 is TGTGCCATCAGTGGAGGGACAGGGAATACCTACGAGCAGTACTTC. Residues: CAISGGTGNTYEQYF. The gene calls are TRBV10-3 and TRBJ2-7, with 9 positions matching TRBD1. Trimming removed 4 bases from V and 2 bases from J; junction bases left unmatched: 6. The CDR3 is made up of 15 amino acids. The V gene's germline CDR1 is ENHRY and CDR2 SYGVKD.

The CDR3 spells CASSLSTGGNTEAFF. CDR3 bases: TGTGCCAGCAGCCTTAGTACAGGGGGCAACACTGAAGCTTTCTTT. The rearrangement links TRBV7-2 to TRBJ1-1; 9 bases line up with TRBD1. Germline V gives CDR1 SGHTA, CDR2 FQGNSA. The CDR3 covers 15 residues. Trimming at V came to 5 bases and at J to 2 bases, leaving 6 bases not matched to a gene.

The chain recombines TRBV7-9 with TRBJ2-7; TRBD2 matches 7 bases. CDR3 length equals 16 residues. With 1 base clipped from V and 0 bases from J, the junction kept 6 bases outside the gene matches. Germline V gene sequence: CDR1 SEHNR, CDR2 FQNEAQ (reference sequence). The CDR3 protein is CASSLGSGGASYEQYF. In nucleotides, the CDR3 is TGTGCCAGCAGCTTAGGTTCGGGAGGTGCCTCCTACGAGCAGTACTTC.

The rearrangement uses TRBV6-2 or TRBV6-3 and TRBJ2-7; 10 nucleotides align to TRBD1. Germline CDR1 and CDR2: MNHEY and SVGEGT. The CDR3 totals 15 residues. V lost 5 bases to trimming and J lost 2 bases; unmatched junction nucleotides: 6. The CDR3 spells CASSPGQGGTYEQYF. CDR3 DNA sequence: TGTGCCAGCAGTCCCGGACAGGGGGGCACCTACGAGCAGTACTTC.

This chain connects TRBV20-1 to TRBJ2-7; D is perhaps TRBD2 (5 bases). There are 14 residues in the CDR3. Germline-derived CDR1 and CDR2 are DFQATT and SNEGSKA (reference sequence). The germline V and J ends were trimmed by 3 bases and 4 bases, with 16 bases remaining between them. This CDR3 is CSASKDGIGYEQYF. The CDR3 DNA reads TGCAGTGCTAGTAAGGACGGGATTGGATACGAGCAGTACTTC.

V and J are TRBV25-1 and TRBJ2-7; a possible D gene is TRBD1 (6 bases). Germline loops: CDR1 MGHDK, CDR2 SYGVNS. Trimming took off 6 bases at V and 7 bases at J, with 16 bases between the two ends. The CDR3 contains 13 residues. CDR3 bases: TGTGCCAGCAGGCTAACCGGGACACCAGAGCAGTACTTC. This codes for CASRLTGTPEQYF.

In its sample, this clone was seen once. This rearrangement joins TRBV9 to TRBJ2-2, with unresolved D. Germline loops: CDR1 SGDLS, CDR2 YYNGEE. Trimming took 4 bases from V and 2 from J, leaving 3 bases between them. The CDR3 is made up of 12 amino acids. CDR3 sequence (DNA): TGTGCCAGCAGCCCTAACACCGGGGAGCTGTTTTTT. It codes for CASSPNTGELFF.

The V and J genes are TRBV28 and TRBJ1-6; D is possibly TRBD1 (5 bases). Trimming cost V 7 bases and J 8 bases, with 24 bases left between them. The CDR3 totals 17 residues. Germline V gene data show CDR1 as MDHEN and CDR2 as SYDVKM. Here the CDR3 DNA reads TGTGCCAGCACTCCTCCGGAGGGGCATGGCCGAGATTCACCCCTCCACTTT. Translation gives CASTPPEGHGRDSPLHF.